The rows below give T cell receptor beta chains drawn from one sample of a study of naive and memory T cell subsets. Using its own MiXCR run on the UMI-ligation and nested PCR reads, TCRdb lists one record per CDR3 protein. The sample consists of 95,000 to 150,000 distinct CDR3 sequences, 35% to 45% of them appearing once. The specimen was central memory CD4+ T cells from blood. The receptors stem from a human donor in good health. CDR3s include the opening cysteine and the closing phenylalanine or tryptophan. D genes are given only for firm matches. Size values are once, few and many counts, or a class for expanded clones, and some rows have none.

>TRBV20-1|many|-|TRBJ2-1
CSARGSPGTYNEQFF
TGCAGTGCTAGAGGTTCACCGGGAACCTACAATGAGCAGTTCTTC
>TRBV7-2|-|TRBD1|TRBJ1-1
CASSRRQGDRTEAFF
TGTGCCAGCAGCCGGAGACAGGGTGATCGAACTGAAGCTTTCTTT
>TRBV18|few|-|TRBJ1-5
CASSPAYDQPQHF
TGTGCCAGCTCACCGGCGTATGATCAGCCCCAGCATTTT
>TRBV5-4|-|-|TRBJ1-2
CASSLSGGNYGYTF
TGTGCCAGCAGCCTGAGTGGCGGTAACTATGGCTACACCTTC
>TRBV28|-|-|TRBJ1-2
CASSGHTLIYGYTF
TGTGCCAGCAGTGGGCACACCCTTATCTATGGCTACACCTTC
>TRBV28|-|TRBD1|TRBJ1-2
CASSLDRVYGYTF
TGTGCCAGCAGTCTAGACAGGGTCTATGGCTACACCTTC
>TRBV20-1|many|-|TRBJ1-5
CSARVDGNQPQHF
TGCAGTGCTAGAGTCGACGGGAATCAGCCCCAGCATTTT
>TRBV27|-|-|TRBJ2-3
CASSWKSTDTQYF
TGTGCCAGCAGTTGGAAGAGCACAGATACGCAGTATTTT
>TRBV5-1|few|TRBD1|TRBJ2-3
CASSGQATDTQYF
TGCGCCAGCAGCGGACAGGCCACAGATACGCAGTATTTT
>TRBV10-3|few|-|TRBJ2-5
CATAENAQETQYF
TGTGCCACCGCGGAGAATGCCCAAGAGACCCAGTACTTC
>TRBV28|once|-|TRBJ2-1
CASSPPPVRVHNEQFF
TGTGCCAGCAGTCCACCTCCCGTCAGGGTTCACAATGAGCAGTTCTTC
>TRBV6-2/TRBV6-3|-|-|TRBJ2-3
CASSSRQKITDTQYF
TGTGCCAGCAGTTCTAGACAGAAAATCACAGATACGCAGTATTTT
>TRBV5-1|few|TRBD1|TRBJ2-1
CASSSSGTGAEQFF
TGCGCCAGCAGCTCGTCCGGGACAGGGGCTGAGCAGTTCTTC
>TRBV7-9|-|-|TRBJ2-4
CASSLVAGAQNIQYF
TGTGCCAGCAGCTTAGTTGCGGGGGCACAAAACATTCAGTACTTC
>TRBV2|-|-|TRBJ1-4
CASSEIGYGEKLFF
TGTGCCAGCAGTGAAATCGGGTATGGTGAAAAACTGTTTTTT
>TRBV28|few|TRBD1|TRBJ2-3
CASSSPGQGTDTQYF
TGTGCCAGCAGTTCGCCGGGACAGGGGACAGATACGCAGTATTTT
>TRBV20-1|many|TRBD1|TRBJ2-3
CSATLRTGGTDTQYF
TGCAGTGCTACACTCCGGACAGGCGGCACAGATACGCAGTATTTT
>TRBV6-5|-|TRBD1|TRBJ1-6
CASSQGANNSPLHF
TGTGCCAGCAGTCAGGGGGCTAATAATTCACCCCTCCACTTT
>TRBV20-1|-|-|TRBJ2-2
CSAGRDSANTGELFF
TGCAGTGCTGGCCGGGACTCCGCGAACACCGGGGAGCTGTTTTTT
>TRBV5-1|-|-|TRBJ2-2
CASSFPAFANTGELFF
TGCGCCAGCAGTTTCCCGGCCTTCGCGAACACCGGGGAGCTGTTTTTT
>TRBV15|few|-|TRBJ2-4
CATSRDFLGQSKNIQYF
TGTGCCACCAGCAGAGATTTCCTTGGACAGTCCAAAAACATTCAGTACTTC
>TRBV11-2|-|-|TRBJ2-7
CASSLDLGPYEQYF
TGTGCCAGCAGCTTAGATTTGGGGCCATACGAGCAGTACTTC
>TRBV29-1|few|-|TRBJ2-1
CSVPAASYNEQFF
TGCAGCGTCCCCGCTGCGTCCTACAATGAGCAGTTCTTC
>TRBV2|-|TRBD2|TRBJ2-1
CASKGLAGGSYNEQFF
TGTGCCAGCAAGGGACTAGCGGGCGGCTCCTACAATGAGCAGTTCTTC
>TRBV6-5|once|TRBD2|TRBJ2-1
CASSYGGVEVGYNEQFF
TGTGCCAGCAGTTACGGGGGGGTCGAGGTGGGGTACAATGAGCAGTTCTTC
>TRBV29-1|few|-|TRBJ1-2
CSGGDQNYGYTF
TGCAGCGGGGGGGACCAAAACTATGGCTACACCTTC
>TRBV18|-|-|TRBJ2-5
CASSPSGGFQETQYF
TGTGCCAGCTCCCCGTCCGGCGGGTTCCAAGAGACCCAGTACTTC
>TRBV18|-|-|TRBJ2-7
CASSPGGYEQYF
TGTGCCAGCTCACCCGGGGGCTACGAGCAGTACTTC
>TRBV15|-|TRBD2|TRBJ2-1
CATSRNLAGGGDEQFF
TGTGCCACCAGCAGGAACCTAGCGGGAGGGGGGGATGAGCAGTTCTTC
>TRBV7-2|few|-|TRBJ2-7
CASSTSLHVSNEQYF
TGTGCCAGCAGCACAAGCCTTCATGTGTCCAACGAGCAGTACTTC
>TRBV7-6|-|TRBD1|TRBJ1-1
CASSPNRGHTEAFF
TGTGCCAGCAGCCCAAACAGGGGGCACACTGAAGCTTTCTTT
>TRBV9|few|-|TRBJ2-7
CASSVGRTGYEQYF
TGTGCCAGCAGCGTAGGGCGGACTGGCTACGAGCAGTACTTC
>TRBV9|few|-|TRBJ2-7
CASSVGLADRSLSSEQYF
TGTGCCAGCAGCGTAGGTCTAGCGGACAGGAGCCTGAGCTCCGAGCAGTACTTC
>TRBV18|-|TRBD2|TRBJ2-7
CASSPPAGGHGEQYF
TGTGCCAGCTCACCACCAGCGGGAGGGCATGGTGAGCAGTACTTC
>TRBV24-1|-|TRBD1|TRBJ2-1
CATSDEGAGRVNEQFF
TGTGCCACCAGTGATGAGGGGGCGGGTAGAGTGAATGAGCAGTTCTTC
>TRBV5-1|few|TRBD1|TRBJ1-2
CASSLMGTGHGYTF
TGCGCCAGCAGCTTGATGGGGACAGGGCATGGCTACACCTTC
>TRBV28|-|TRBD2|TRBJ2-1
CASSPTGLAGDREQFF
TGTGCCAGCAGTCCGACGGGACTAGCGGGAGACAGGGAGCAGTTCTTC
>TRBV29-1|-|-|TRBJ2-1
CSVGMRGPYNEQFF
TGCAGCGTTGGAATGCGGGGACCCTACAATGAGCAGTTCTTC
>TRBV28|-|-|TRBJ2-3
CASRNQGFADTQYF
TGTGCCAGCAGGAACCAGGGATTCGCAGATACGCAGTATTTT
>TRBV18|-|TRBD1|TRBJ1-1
CASSANRGSSTEAFF
TGTGCCAGCTCAGCCAACAGGGGGTCTAGCACTGAAGCTTTCTTT
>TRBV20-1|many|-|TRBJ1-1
CSASENRDEAFF
TGCAGTGCTAGTGAGAACAGAGATGAAGCTTTCTTT
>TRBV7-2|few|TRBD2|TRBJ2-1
CASSLALAGGVYNEQFF
TGTGCCAGCAGCTTAGCGCTAGCGGGAGGGGTCTACAATGAGCAGTTCTTC
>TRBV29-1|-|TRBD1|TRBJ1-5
CSVELGQGAGGPQHF
TGCAGCGTTGAGCTGGGACAGGGAGCCGGGGGGCCCCAGCATTTT
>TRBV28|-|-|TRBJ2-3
CASRAGPSTDTQYF
TGTGCCAGCAGGGCCGGGCCTAGCACAGATACGCAGTATTTT
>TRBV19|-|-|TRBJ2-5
CASSNDRQETQYF
TGTGCCAGTAGTAACGACAGACAAGAGACCCAGTACTTC
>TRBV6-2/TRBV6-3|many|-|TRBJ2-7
CASSYMNRDHEQYF
TGTGCCAGCAGTTATATGAACAGGGACCACGAGCAGTACTTC